This TCR beta chain was identified during a study of shared clonotypes between healthy human individuals (dated by TCRdb to about 2020). General notes on the study: The cohort comprised a couple of women and a few men aged 18 to 49 years. Different laboratories and diverse techniques were used to prepare libraries and sequence TCR repertoires, to increase sequencing depth and limit assay-specific biases. The study deeply sequenced blood TCR repertoires of several healthy adults to estimate repertoire size and the extent of clonotype sharing between individuals. Between about 0.8 and 8.9 billion PBMCs per donor were obtained by leukapheresis. Here is what the overall study found, with its caveats: Sampling was restricted to blood, and TCR repertoires in tissues likely differ from the TCR repertoires found in blood. Pairwise subsampling indicated that sequencing depth was expected to affect the degree of clonotype sharing among donors. The genetic and exposure-history diversity represented was limited by the small number of donors.

Using the deep immunoSEQ assay, TCR CDR3 regions were amplified from genomic DNA by multiplex PCR. For each cell subset, the extracted genomic DNA was distributed evenly across all wells of several immunoSEQ 96-well plates, and each plate served as one replicate. For unsorted PBMC, 300 to 350 ng genomic DNA, equal to approximately 30,000 T cell genomes, was loaded into each replicate PCR. Genomic DNA from unsorted PBMC was sequenced over ten immunoSEQ deep assay plates. Purified libraries were measured with a Qubit 3.0 fluorometer, size-checked on a Bioanalyzer 2100, and measured again with the KAPA Library Quantification kit. A separate single-read 150-cycle Illumina NextSeq 550 flow cell was used to sequence each immunoSEQ 96-well plate. The study's own analysis went as follows. Because the immunoSEQ output held only junctional sequences and lacked quality scores, the filtering could not match the filtering applied to full-length reads. To assign V/J genes and CDR3, sequences were annotated using PyIR, a Python wrapper for IgBLAST v1.9, with IMGT germline references. Reads with weak V/J assignments (E-value above 1e-6), missing CDR3, stop codons, out-of-frame junctions, or ambiguous translated residues were removed. V3J clonotypes were defined as sequences sharing the same inferred V gene, J gene, and CDR3 amino acid sequence. The percentage overlap between two repertoires was calculated by dividing the number of shared unique clonotypes by the size of the smaller repertoire. Richness of each repertoire was evaluated using RTK rarefaction, the Chao1 estimator, and Recon v2.1 estimates of unobserved clonotypes. TCRdb took this table from immuneACCESS and kept in-frame rearrangements with V and J called. Such tables lack part of the clones; where checked against another copy, unresolved V genes explain under half of the gap, and the rest is unexplained. That table is the source of V, J and clone size, and D and trimming were worked out from the DNA. The sample table records roughly 500,000 clones; more than 65% of these occur just once. Approximately 11% of the sample lies in the top ten.

The CDR3, cysteine through phenylalanine, is 14 amino acids long. The read is trimmed to its CDR3 DNA, 42 bases read in frame from base 1. CDR1 is given as SQVTM and CDR2 as ANQGSEA, both from the germline V gene. For this clone: Which antigen it targets is not known. No base qualities exist here, and no much larger clone lies one base off it. This sample includes further DNA sequences coding for the same CDR3.

The donors were healthy, HIV-negative adults who had no recently reported acute infections or vaccinations. All donors were Caucasian adults living in Nashville, Tennessee, USA. For unsorted samples, roughly 86 million PBMCs were counted and genomic DNA was extracted with the QIAamp DNA Blood Mini kit. After blood collection by leukapheresis, PBMCs were isolated using Ficoll-Histopaque density gradient centrifugation and then cryopreserved in the vapor phase of liquid nitrogen. The sequence was collected from a woman in her thirties or forties in good health. Some clones in this sample may be carry-over from other donors' samples. The sequencing input was PBMCs. The sequence links TRBV29-1 to TRBJ2-2; the D call could be TRBD1 or TRBD2, with each sharing 6 bases. The DNA sequence reads TGCGGCGGGGACGGGACACCAAACACCGGGGAGCTGTTTTTT. It specifies CGGDGTPNTGELFF.